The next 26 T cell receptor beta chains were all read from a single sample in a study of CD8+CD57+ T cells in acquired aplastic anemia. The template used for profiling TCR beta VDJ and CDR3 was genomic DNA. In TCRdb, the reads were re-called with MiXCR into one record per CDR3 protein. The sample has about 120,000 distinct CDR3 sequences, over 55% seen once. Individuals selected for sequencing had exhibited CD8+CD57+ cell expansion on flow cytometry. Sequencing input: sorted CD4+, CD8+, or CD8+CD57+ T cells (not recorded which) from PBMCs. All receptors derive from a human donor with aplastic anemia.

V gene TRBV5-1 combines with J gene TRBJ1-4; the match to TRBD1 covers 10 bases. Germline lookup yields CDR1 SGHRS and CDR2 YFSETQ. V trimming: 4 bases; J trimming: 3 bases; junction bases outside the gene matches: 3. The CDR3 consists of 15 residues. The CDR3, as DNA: TGCGCCAGCAGCGCGGACAGGGGGGCTAATGAAAAACTGTTTTTT. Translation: CASSADRGANEKLFF.

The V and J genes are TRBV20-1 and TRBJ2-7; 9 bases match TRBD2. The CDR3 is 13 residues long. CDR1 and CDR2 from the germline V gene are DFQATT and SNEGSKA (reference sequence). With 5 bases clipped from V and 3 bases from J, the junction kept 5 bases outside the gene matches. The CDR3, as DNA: TGCAGTGCTCCGAGTAGCGGGGGCTACGAGCAGTACTTC. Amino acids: CSAPSSGGYEQYF.

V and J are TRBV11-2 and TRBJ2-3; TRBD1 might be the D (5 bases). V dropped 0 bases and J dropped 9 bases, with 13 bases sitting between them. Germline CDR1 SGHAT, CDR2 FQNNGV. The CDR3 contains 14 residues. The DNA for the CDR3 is TGTGCCAGCAGCTTAGAGCCATCAGGGATGACGCAGTATTTT. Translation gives CASSLEPSGMTQYF.

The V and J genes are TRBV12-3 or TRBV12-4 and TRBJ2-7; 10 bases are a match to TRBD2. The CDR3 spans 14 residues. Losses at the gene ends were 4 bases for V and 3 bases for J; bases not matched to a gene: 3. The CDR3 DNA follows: TGTGCCAGCAGTTCCGCTAGCGGGAGCTACGAGCAGTACTTC. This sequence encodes CASSSASGSYEQYF.

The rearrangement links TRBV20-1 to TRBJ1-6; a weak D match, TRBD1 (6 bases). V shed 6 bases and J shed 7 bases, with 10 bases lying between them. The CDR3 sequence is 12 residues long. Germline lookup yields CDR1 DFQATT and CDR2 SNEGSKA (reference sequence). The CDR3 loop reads CSARQGNSPLHF. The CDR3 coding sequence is TGCAGTGCGCGGCAGGGGAATTCACCCCTCCACTTT.

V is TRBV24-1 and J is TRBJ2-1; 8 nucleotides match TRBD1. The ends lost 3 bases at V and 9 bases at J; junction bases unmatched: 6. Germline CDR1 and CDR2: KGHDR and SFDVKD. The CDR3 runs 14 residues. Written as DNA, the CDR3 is TGTGCCACCAGTGATCTCGACAGGGGCGTTGAGCAGTTCTTC. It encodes CATSDLDRGVEQFF.

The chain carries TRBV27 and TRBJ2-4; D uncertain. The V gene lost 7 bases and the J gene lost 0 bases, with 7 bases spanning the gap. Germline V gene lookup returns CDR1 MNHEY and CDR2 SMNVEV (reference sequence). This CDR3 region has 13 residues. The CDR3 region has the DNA TGTGCCAGCATGACATTAGCCAAAAACATTCAGTACTTC. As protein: CASMTLAKNIQYF.

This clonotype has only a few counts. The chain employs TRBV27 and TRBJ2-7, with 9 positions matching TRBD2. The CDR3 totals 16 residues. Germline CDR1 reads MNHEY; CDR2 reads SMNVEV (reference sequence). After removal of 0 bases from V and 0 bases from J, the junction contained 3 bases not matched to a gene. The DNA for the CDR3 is TGTGCCAGCAGTTTATCGGCGGGAGGGTCCTCCTACGAGCAGTACTTC. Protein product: CASSLSAGGSSYEQYF.

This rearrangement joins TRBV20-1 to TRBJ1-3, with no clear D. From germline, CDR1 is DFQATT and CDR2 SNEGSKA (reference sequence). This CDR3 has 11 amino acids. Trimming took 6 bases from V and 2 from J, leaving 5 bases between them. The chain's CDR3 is CSATTGNTIYF. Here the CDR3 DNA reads TGCAGTGCGACGACTGGAAACACCATATATTTT.

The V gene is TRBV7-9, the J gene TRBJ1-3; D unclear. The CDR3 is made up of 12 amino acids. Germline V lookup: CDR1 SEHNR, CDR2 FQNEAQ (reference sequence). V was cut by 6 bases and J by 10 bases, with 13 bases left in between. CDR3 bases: TGTGCCAGCAGTCGGGAAGGAATTACCATATATTTT. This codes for CASSREGITIYF.

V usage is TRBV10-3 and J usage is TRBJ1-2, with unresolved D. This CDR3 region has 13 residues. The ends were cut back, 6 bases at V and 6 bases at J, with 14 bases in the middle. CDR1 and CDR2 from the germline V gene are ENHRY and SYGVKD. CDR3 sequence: CAIRGASANGYTF. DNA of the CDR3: TGTGCCATCAGGGGCGCTTCGGCGAATGGCTACACCTTC.

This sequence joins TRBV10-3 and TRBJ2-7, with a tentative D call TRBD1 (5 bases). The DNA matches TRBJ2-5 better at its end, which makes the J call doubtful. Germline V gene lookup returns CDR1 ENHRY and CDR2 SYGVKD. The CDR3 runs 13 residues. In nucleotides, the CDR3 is TGTGCCAGCAGAAGGGAAGGGGTAGAGACCCAGTACTTC. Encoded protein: CASRREGVETQYF.

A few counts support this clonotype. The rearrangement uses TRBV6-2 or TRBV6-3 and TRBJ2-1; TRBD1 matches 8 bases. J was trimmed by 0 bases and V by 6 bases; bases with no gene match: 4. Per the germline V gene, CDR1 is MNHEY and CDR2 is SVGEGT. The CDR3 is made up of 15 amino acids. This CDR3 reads CASRRTGSSYNEQFF. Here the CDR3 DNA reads TGTGCCAGCAGACGGACAGGGTCCTCCTACAATGAGCAGTTCTTC.

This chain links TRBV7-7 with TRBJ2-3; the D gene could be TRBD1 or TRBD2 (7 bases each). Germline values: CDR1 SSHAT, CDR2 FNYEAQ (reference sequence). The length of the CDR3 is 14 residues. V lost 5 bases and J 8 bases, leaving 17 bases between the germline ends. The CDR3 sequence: CASSRGGGAGTQYF. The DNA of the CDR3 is TGTGCCAGCAGCAGGGGAGGGGGCGCAGGTACGCAGTATTTT.

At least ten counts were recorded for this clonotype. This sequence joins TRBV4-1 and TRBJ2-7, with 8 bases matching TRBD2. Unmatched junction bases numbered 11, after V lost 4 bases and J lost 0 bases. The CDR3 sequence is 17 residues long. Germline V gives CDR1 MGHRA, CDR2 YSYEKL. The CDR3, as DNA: TGCGCCAGCAGCCCACAGGAGCGGGGGAGGAGCTCCTACGAGCAGTACTTC. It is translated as CASSPQERGRSSYEQYF.

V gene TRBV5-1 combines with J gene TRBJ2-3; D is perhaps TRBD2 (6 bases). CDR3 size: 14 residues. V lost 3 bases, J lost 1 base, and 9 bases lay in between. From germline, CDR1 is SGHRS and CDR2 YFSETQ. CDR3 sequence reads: CASSSGTRTDTQYF. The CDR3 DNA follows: TGCGCCAGCAGCTCCGGGACTCGCACAGATACGCAGTATTTT.

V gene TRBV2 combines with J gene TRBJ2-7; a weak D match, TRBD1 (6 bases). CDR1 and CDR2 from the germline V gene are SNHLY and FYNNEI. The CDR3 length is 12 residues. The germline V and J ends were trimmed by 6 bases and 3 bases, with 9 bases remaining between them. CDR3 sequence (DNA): TGTGCCAGCAGGCGCAGGGGCTACGAGCAGTACTTC. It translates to CASRRRGYEQYF.

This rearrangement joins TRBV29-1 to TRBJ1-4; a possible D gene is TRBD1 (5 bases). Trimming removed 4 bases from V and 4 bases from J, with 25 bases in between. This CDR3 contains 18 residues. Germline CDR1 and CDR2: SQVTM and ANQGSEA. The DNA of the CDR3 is TGCAGCGTTGCGGGAACGTCCGGGACGGATTACGATAATGAAAAACTGTTTTTT. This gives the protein CSVAGTSGTDYDNEKLFF.

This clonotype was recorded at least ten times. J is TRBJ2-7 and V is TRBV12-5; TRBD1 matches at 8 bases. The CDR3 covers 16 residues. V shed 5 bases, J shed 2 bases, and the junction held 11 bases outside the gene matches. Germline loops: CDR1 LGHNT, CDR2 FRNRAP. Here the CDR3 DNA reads TGTGCTAGTGGTCTCCCGGGGCAGGGGGCTCCCTACGAGCAGTACTTC. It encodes CASGLPGQGAPYEQYF.

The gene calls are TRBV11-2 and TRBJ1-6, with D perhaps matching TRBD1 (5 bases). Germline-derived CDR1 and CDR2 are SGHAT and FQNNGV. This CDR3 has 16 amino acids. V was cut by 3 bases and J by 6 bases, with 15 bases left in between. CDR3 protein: CASSFSSRASNSPLHF. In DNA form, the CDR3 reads TGTGCCAGCAGCTTCAGTAGCAGGGCCAGTAATTCACCCCTCCACTTT.

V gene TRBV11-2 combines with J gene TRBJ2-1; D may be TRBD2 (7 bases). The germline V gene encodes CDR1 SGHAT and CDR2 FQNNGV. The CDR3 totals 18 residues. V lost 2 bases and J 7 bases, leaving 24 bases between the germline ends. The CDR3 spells CASSLWGGGRGSGNEQFF. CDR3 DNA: TGTGCCAGCAGCTTATGGGGGGGCGGGCGAGGGAGTGGGAATGAGCAGTTCTTC.

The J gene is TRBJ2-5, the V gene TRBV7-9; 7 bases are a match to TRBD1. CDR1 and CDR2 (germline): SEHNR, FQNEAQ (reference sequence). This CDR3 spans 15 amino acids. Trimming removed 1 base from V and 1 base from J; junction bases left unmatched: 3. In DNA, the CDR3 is TGTGCCAGCAGCTTAGAGGCAGGGGGCCAAGAGACCCAGTACTTC. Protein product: CASSLEAGGQETQYF. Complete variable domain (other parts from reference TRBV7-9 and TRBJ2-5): DTGVSQNPRHKITKRGQNVTFRCDPISEHNRLYWYRQTLGQGPEFLTYFQNEAQLEKSRLLSDRFSAERPKGSFSTLEIQRTEQGDSAMYLCASSLEAGGQETQYFGPGTRLLVL.

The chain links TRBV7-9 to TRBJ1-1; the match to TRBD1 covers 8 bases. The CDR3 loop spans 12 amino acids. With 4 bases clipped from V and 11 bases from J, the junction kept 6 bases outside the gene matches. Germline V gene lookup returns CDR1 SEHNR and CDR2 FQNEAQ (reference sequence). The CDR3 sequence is CASSWTGNGAFF. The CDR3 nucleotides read TGTGCCAGCAGCTGGACAGGGAACGGGGCTTTCTTT.

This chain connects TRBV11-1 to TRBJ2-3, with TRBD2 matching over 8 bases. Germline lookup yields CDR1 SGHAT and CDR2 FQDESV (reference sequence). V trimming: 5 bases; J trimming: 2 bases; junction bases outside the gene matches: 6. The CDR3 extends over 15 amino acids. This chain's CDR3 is CASSAAGGSTDTQYF. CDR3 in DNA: TGTGCCAGCAGCGCGGCGGGGGGCTCCACAGATACGCAGTATTTT.

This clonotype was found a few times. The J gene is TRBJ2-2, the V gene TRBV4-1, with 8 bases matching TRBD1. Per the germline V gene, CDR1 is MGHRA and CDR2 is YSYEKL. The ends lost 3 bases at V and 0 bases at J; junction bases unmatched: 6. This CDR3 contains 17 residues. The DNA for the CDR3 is TGCGCCAGCAGCCATCCAAGACAGGGGACGAACACCGGGGAGCTGTTTTTT. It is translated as CASSHPRQGTNTGELFF.

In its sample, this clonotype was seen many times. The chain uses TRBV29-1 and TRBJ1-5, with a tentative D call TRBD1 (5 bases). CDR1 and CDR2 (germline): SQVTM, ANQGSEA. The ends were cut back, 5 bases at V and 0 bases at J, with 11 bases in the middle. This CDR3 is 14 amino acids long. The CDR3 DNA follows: TGCAGCGTTCAGACAGAATCTAGCAATCAGCCCCAGCATTTT. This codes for CSVQTESSNQPQHF.